The 4 T cell receptor beta chains below all came from one sample that was sequenced in a study of cytotoxic CD8 clonotypes in ibrutinib-treated CLL. TCRdb's copy holds only in-frame clones and misses some; the assay was immunoSEQ multiplex PCR. In the table there are around 150,000 clones, about 88% of which are singletons. Sequences were derived from PBMCs, sampled at disease progression, from a patient treated with ibrutinib. These receptors were collected from a human donor with chronic lymphocytic leukemia.

The chain uses TRBV6-5 and TRBJ1-3; D uncertain. The germline gives CDR1 MNHEY, CDR2 SVGAGI. The CDR3 is made up of 15 amino acids. Trimming stripped 6 bases from V and 0 bases from J, with 12 bases between. The CDR3 nucleotides are TGTGCCAGCAGCCGAGCGGTTGACTCTGGAAACACCATATATTTT. Protein sequence: CASSRAVDSGNTIYF.

The gene calls are TRBV7-9 and TRBJ1-2, with no clear D. Germline V gene lookup returns CDR1 SEHNR and CDR2 FQNEAQ (reference sequence). Trimming took off 3 bases at V and 6 bases at J, with 14 bases between the two ends. This CDR3 has 14 residues. The CDR3 spells CASSLIGKNNGYTF. CDR3 bases: TGTGCCAGCAGCTTGATCGGAAAGAATAATGGCTACACCTTC.

The chain links TRBV19 to TRBJ1-2; D unresolved. Germline V gene lookup returns CDR1 LNHDA and CDR2 SQIVND (reference sequence). Trimming stripped 5 bases from V and 1 base from J, with 8 bases between. The CDR3 has 13 amino acids. CDR3 region: CASSARDNYGYTF. CDR3 DNA: TGTGCCAGTAGTGCCCGGGATAACTATGGCTACACCTTC.

The chain combines TRBV30 with TRBJ2-7; TRBD2 matches 10 bases. This CDR3 spans 13 amino acids. J was trimmed by 1 base and V by 8 bases; bases with no gene match: 5. The germline CDR1 and CDR2 sequences are GTSNPN and SVGIG (reference sequence). The CDR3 loop is CAASGSLSYEQYF. In nucleotides, the CDR3 is TGTGCCGCTAGCGGGAGCCTGTCCTACGAGCAGTACTTC.